This passage covers 14 T cell receptor beta chains from one sample sequenced in a study of graft-versus-host responses after intestinal transplantation. Using immunoSEQ multiplex PCR, the repertoire was profiled, and TCRdb retains in-frame clones only, with some absent. The table records some 120,000 clones, around 90% of them present only once. For these receptors, no antigen is known. The source material was unstimulated CD4+ T cells sorted from spleen or lymph node cells, sampled before intestinal transplant. These receptors all stem from a human donor who received an intestinal transplant.

The chain is built from TRBV6-1 and TRBJ1-6; D is perhaps TRBD1 (5 bases). The V end lost 7 bases, the J end lost 8 bases, and 12 bases lay between the germline ends. Germline CDR1 reads MNHNS; CDR2 reads SASEGT. This CDR3 has 13 amino acids. The DNA for the CDR3 is TGTGCCAGCATTTGGGGGGGTGATTCACCCCTCCACTTT. This translates into CASIWGGDSPLHF.

Here the CDR3 DNA reads TGCGCCAGCAGCCCGGCCCTCCAAGGGAATTCACCCCTCCACTTT. This sequence encodes CASSPALQGNSPLHF. V gene TRBV5-1 combines with J gene TRBJ1-6; no clear D gene. The CDR3 has 15 amino acids. CDR1 and CDR2 (germline): SGHRS, YFSETQ. The V and J ends lost 4 bases and 7 bases respectively, with 15 bases between them.

The chain employs TRBV7-9 and TRBJ2-7; D is unresolved. The CDR3 extends over 13 amino acids. Germline CDR1 SEHNR, CDR2 FQNEAQ (reference sequence). Trimming removed 3 bases from V and 4 bases from J, with 10 bases in between. The CDR3 nucleotides are TGTGCCAGCAGCTTCGAATCGCGGTACGAGCAGTACTTC. It translates to CASSFESRYEQYF.

V is TRBV4-1 and J is TRBJ2-2; 10 nucleotides align to TRBD2. V trimming: 3 bases; J trimming: 2 bases; junction bases outside the gene matches: 6. The CDR3 totals 17 residues. The germline gives CDR1 MGHRA, CDR2 YSYEKL. The CDR3 bases are TGCGCCAGCAGCCAGAGCGGGGGGGCGGTAAACACCGGGGAGCTGTTTTTT. Translation: CASSQSGGAVNTGELFF.

The chain employs TRBV5-1 and TRBJ2-5; D is possibly TRBD2 (6 bases). V lost 0 bases, J lost 5 bases, and 14 bases lay in between. CDR1 is SGHRS and CDR2 is YFSETQ in the germline V gene. This CDR3 contains 15 residues. Here the CDR3 DNA reads TGCGCCAGCAGCTTGGAAGTGGGGGGACCGGAGACCCAGTACTTC. Amino acids: CASSLEVGGPETQYF.

The chain recombines TRBV5-1 with TRBJ2-2; 8 nucleotides match TRBD1. Germline CDR1 and CDR2: SGHRS and YFSETQ. CDR3 size: 15 residues. Trimming at V came to 7 bases and at J to 1 base, leaving 6 bases not matched to a gene. Written as DNA, the CDR3 is TGCGCCAGCCGCATGGGGACAGGGAACACCGGGGAGCTGTTTTTT. As protein: CASRMGTGNTGELFF.

This chain uses TRBV19 with TRBJ2-3, with D perhaps given as TRBD1 or TRBD2 (5 bases each). Trimming took 10 bases from V and 5 from J, leaving 16 bases between them. The CDR3 contains 13 residues. Germline-derived CDR1 and CDR2 are LNHDA and SQIVND (reference sequence). This CDR3 is CAIRDGGRDTQYF. In nucleotides, the CDR3 is TGTGCCATCCGGGACGGAGGTAGAGATACGCAGTATTTT.

The rearrangement joins TRBV7-9 to TRBJ2-1; TRBD2 matches at 8 bases. CDR3 size: 15 residues. CDR1 SEHNR and CDR2 FQNEAQ come from the germline V gene (reference sequence). V was pared by 5 bases and J by 8 bases, with 11 bases of the junction left unmatched. The CDR3 DNA reads as TGTGCCAGCAGCGCCTACGGGGGCGGGGGGTATGAGCAGTTCTTC. The encoded protein is CASSAYGGGGYEQFF.

V usage is TRBV7-9 and J usage is TRBJ2-7; 9 nucleotides agree with TRBD1. From germline, CDR1 is SEHNR and CDR2 FQNEAQ (reference sequence). The V and J ends lost 4 bases and 6 bases, in that order; junction bases with no gene match: 16. The CDR3 is 17 residues long. CDR3 residues: CASSSHIPGQGEFEQYF. CDR3 coding DNA: TGTGCCAGCAGCTCACACATTCCGGGACAGGGAGAGTTCGAGCAGTACTTC.

V and J are TRBV6-1 and TRBJ1-1; TRBD1 matches at 7 bases. The ends lost 6 bases at V and 7 bases at J; junction bases unmatched: 8. CDR1 is MNHNS, CDR2 SASEGT, per germline. The CDR3 spans 13 residues. CDR3 nucleotides: TGTGCCAGCAGACAGGACAGGCAGGTTGAAGCTTTCTTT. Translated, it gives CASRQDRQVEAFF.

The rearrangement uses TRBV11-2 and TRBJ1-2; TRBD1 matches 9 bases. The CDR3 consists of 14 residues. Per the germline V gene, CDR1 is SGHAT and CDR2 is FQNNGV. The V gene end was trimmed by 8 bases and the J gene end by 7 bases; junction bases not matched to a gene: 11. This CDR3 reads CASSGTGRSGGYTF. The CDR3 DNA reads TGTGCCAGCTCAGGGACAGGGAGGTCGGGTGGCTACACCTTC.

The chain is built from TRBV5-1 and TRBJ2-2, with 9 bases aligning to TRBD2. The CDR3 consists of 16 residues. V dropped 4 bases and J dropped 5; count of bases not matched to a gene: 9. Germline V gene data show CDR1 as SGHRS and CDR2 as YFSETQ. The CDR3 nucleotides read TGCGCCAGCAGCCTATCTAGCGGGGAATCGACCGGGGAGCTGTTTTTT. Its translation is CASSLSSGESTGELFF.

The chain joins TRBV11-2 to TRBJ2-5, with D maybe TRBD2 (5 bases). V was cut by 5 bases and J by 0 bases, with 13 bases left in between. Germline assignment: CDR1 SGHAT and CDR2 FQNNGV. The CDR3 is 15 amino acids. The CDR3 DNA sequence: TGTGCCAGCAGCGCAAGGCTAGCAAACCAAGAGACCCAGTACTTC. It translates to CASSARLANQETQYF.

The chain employs TRBV4-2 and TRBJ1-3; tentative D call: TRBD1 (5 bases). V gave up 0 bases and J gave up 4 bases, with 19 bases separating them. The CDR3 sequence is 18 residues long. CDR1 is LGHNA and CDR2 is YNFKEQ in the germline V gene. The CDR3 loop reads CASSQEVRDLRLGNTIYF. CDR3 in DNA: TGTGCCAGCAGCCAAGAGGTCAGGGACCTGAGATTAGGAAACACCATATATTTT.